This TCR beta chain is from a study of blood T cells in healthy people across ages. Study overall: The capture of about one barcoded beta molecule per two T cells was achieved by template switching.

For the second PCR, which ran for about 7 to 11 cycles, a sample-barcoded 5' primer and a J-beta primer mix were used. Researchers report that a template-switch adaptor with 12 random nucleotides tagged each cDNA molecule. Individual samples furnished no less than 3 million CDR3-containing paired-end reads apiece. TCRdb re-derived calls from the 5' RACE reads in MiXCR, one entry per CDR3 protein. The sample comprises roughly 680,000 distinct CDR3 sequences, approximately 52% of which are singletons, and approximately 13% rests with the top ten. Ten or more counts support this clonotype. What it recognizes is unknown. Study-wide results and limits: There was no known CMV status for donors, so expanded clonotype changes were possibly confounded.

V was clipped by 2 bases and J by 6 bases, with 6 bases between them. CDR1 is SGDLS, CDR2 YYNGEE, per germline. The CDR3 is 12 amino acids. The material sequenced was blood. This chain joins TRBV9 and TRBJ2-1; tentatively, D is TRBD2 (5 bases). The receptor comes from a woman of 80 years or more in good health. The CDR3 DNA sequence: TGTGCCAGCAGCGTTGCGGGCAATGAGCAGTTCTTC. Encoded protein: CASSVAGNEQFF.